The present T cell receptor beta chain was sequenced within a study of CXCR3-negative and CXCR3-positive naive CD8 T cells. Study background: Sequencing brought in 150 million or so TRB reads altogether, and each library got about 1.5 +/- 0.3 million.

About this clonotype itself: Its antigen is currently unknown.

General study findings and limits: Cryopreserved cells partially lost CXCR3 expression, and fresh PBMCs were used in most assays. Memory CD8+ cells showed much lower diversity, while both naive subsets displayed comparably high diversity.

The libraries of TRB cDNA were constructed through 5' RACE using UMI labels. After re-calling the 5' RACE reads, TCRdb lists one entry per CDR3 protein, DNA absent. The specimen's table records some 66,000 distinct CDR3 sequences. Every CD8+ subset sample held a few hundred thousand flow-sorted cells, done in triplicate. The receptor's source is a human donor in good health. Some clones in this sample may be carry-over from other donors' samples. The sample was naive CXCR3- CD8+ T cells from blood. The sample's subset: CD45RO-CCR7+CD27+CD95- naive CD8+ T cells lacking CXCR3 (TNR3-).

CDR3: CASSSPDRGETEAFF. The chain couples TRBV7-9 to TRBJ1-1; TCRdb picks TRBD1, but there is no DNA to check that call. CDR1 and CDR2 from the germline V gene are SEHNR and FQNEAQ (reference sequence). CDR3 size: 15 residues.